The present TCR beta chain was sequenced within a study of early T cells in non-severe SARS-CoV-2 infection (dated by TCRdb to 2020 to 2023). Describing the broader study: Because TCR sequencing relied on bulk RNA taken from unsorted whole blood, pairing of alpha and beta chains was not possible.

Library generation was performed with 5' RACE. The sample was run on a NextSeq 500. In the TCR library protocol, unique molecular identifiers were attached to individual cDNA molecules to correct for PCR bias and sequencing error. TCR alpha and beta chains were both sequenced, and the abundances of alpha and beta sequences in each sample were closely correlated with each other. The authors processed their data as follows. Decombinator V4 was used to perform V gene, J gene and CDR3 annotation of TCR sequences. TCRs were defined as expanded if a significant change between any two time points was detected under a Poisson model with p below 0.0001. TCR abundances were normalised to the total number of TCRs sequenced per sample and expressed as counts per million. MAIT TCRs were defined by TRAV1-2 paired with TRAJ12, TRAJ20 or TRAJ33, and iNKT TCRs by TRAV10 paired with TRAJ18. A search of VDJdb, accessed on 1 November 2021, was run for TCRs annotated to CMV, EBV and SARS-CoV-2, with TCRs annotated for multiple antigens excluded. The public reads were reprocessed in TCRdb via fastp at Q25 and MiXCR, keeping in-frame beta chains. Under each unique CDR3 protein, matching rows form one entry showing the most common genes and DNA. The V and J calls reflect TCRdb's pipeline rather than the authors' work. The sample table lists around 30,000 distinct CDR3 sequences, about 10% of them with a count of one. The ten most abundant clones make up approximately 13% of the sample.

Set within a cohort of healthcare workers in London, UK, this nested case-control study involved weekly PCR testing of nasopharyngeal swabs along with blood sampling. Healthcare workers were recruited during the week of the UK lockdown, between 23 and 31 March 2020, and followed weekly for up to about 15 weeks. CDR1 SGHDT and CDR2 YYEEEE were looked up in the germline V gene. Trimming removed 0 bases from V and 7 bases from J, leaving 11 bases between the germline ends. There are 14 amino acids in the CDR3, from cysteine to phenylalanine inclusive. Only the CDR3 part of the read is kept: 42 bases, read in frame from the first base. Broad study findings and their caveats: VDJdb matching was skewed toward anti-spike CD8 responses and likely underestimated virus-specific expansions by missing private and CD4 specificities.

At least ten counts were recorded for this clonotype. No cognate antigen has been identified for it. Per-base qualities were not stored, and no clone one base away is much larger. The chain is made from TRBV5-6 and TRBJ2-1; perhaps TRBD1 is the D gene, with 5 bases matching. Sequencing was performed on whole blood. This TCR came from an adult who was a healthcare worker with PCR-confirmed SARS-CoV-2 infection or an uninfected control (not recorded which). In nucleotide form, the sequence is TGTGCCAGCAGCTTGGTACGTCAGGGAAATGAGCAGTTCTTC. Its product reads: CASSLVRQGNEQFF.